Listed here are 18 T cell receptor beta chains from one sample, sequenced in a study of CD8 T cells in ankylosing spondylitis. A single record per CDR3 protein comes from TCRdb applying MiXCR to the 5' RACE reads. The sample carries 150,000 to 200,000 distinct CDR3 sequences, approximately 20% recorded once. Source material: blood, either unsorted or a sorted T cell fraction (not recorded which). Receptors originate from a male donor with ankylosing spondylitis or in good health (not recorded which).

This clonotype was observed at least ten times. The V gene is TRBV5-1, the J gene TRBJ2-7; tentative D call: TRBD1 (6 bases). The CDR3 contains 14 residues. With 4 bases removed from V and 0 bases from J, the gap between germline ends came to 11 bases. The germline V gene has CDR1 SGHRS and CDR2 YFSETQ. This CDR3 is CASSLLRGSYEQYF. CDR3 nucleotide sequence: TGCGCCAGCAGCCTACTCAGGGGCTCCTACGAGCAGTACTTC. The entire variable domain, with the rest obtained from reference TRBV5-1 and TRBJ2-7, is as follows: KAGVTQTPRYLIKTRGQQVTLSCSPISGHRSVSWYQQTPGQGLQFLFEYFSETQRNKGNFPGRFSGRQFSNSRSEMNVSTLELGDSALYLCASSLLRGSYEQYFGPGTRLTVT.

This clonotype was counted between two and nine times. This chain joins TRBV11-2 and TRBJ1-5, with a tentative D call TRBD1 (6 bases). V gave up 1 base and J gave up 3 bases, with 7 bases separating them. Germline CDR1 reads SGHAT; CDR2 reads FQNNGV. CDR3 length: 14 residues. CDR3 in amino acids: CASSLVGANQPQHF. CDR3 nucleotide sequence: TGTGCCAGCAGCTTAGTGGGGGCCAATCAGCCCCAGCATTTT.

This clonotype was recorded a few times. One junction end does not reproduce the germline sequence, and a read error may be involved. This chain links TRBV11-2 with TRBJ2-7, with 12 bases matching TRBD2. CDR3 length: 18 amino acids. Germline V CDR1 and CDR2: SGHAT, FQNNGV. CDR3 DNA: TGTGCCAGCAGCTTAGATCGGCATCTACTAGCGGGAGGTCCTTATGACGACTTC. It yields the protein CASSLDRHLLAGGPYDDF.

This clonotype was detected many times. The V and J genes are TRBV29-1 and TRBJ2-7; D unclear. Germline V gene sequence: CDR1 SQVTM, CDR2 ANQGSEA. V was shortened by 6 bases and J by 0 bases, with 6 bases between the two germline ends. The CDR3 spans 11 residues. The CDR3 sequence: CSVTVSYEQYF. CDR3 coding DNA: TGCAGCGTGACGGTCTCCTACGAGCAGTACTTC.

There are a few counts of this clonotype. The chain combines TRBV7-2 with TRBJ2-5; a weak D match, TRBD2 (6 bases). The CDR3 is 12 amino acids. In germline, CDR1 is SGHTA, CDR2 FQGNSA. The V gene lost 9 bases and the J gene lost 0 bases, with 8 bases spanning the gap. The CDR3: CASGRNQETQYF. For the CDR3, the DNA is TGTGCCAGTGGGAGGAACCAAGAGACCCAGTACTTC.

This clonotype has more than one count but fewer than ten. The J gene is TRBJ2-1, the V gene TRBV5-1, with 10 bases matching TRBD2. This CDR3 has 17 residues. Germline-derived CDR1 and CDR2 are SGHRS and YFSETQ. V lost 2 bases, J lost 0 bases, and 5 bases stayed unmatched. The DNA of the CDR3 is TGCGCCAGCAGCTTTACTAGCGGGACAAACTCCTACAATGAGCAGTTCTTC. This sequence encodes CASSFTSGTNSYNEQFF.

The J gene is TRBJ2-6, the V gene TRBV5-5; unclear D gene. The CDR3 is 16 residues long. With 4 bases removed from V and 4 bases from J, the gap between germline ends came to 15 bases. Per the germline V gene, CDR1 is SGHKS and CDR2 is YYEKEE (reference sequence). The CDR3 sequence is CASSPGLQAGANVLTF. The CDR3 nucleotides are TGTGCCAGCAGCCCGGGCCTGCAGGCCGGGGCCAACGTCCTGACTTTC.

This clonotype has ten or more counts. This sequence joins TRBV5-1 and TRBJ2-3; D tentatively reads TRBD1 or TRBD2 (5 bases each). V lost 4 bases, J lost 3 bases, and 15 bases lay in between. There are 15 residues in the CDR3. Germline V gene sequence: CDR1 SGHRS, CDR2 YFSETQ. CDR3 bases: TGCGCCAGCAGCCCGTATCGGGACGGAACAGATACGCAGTATTTT. Translation: CASSPYRDGTDTQYF. Looking up the rest from reference TRBV5-1 and TRBJ2-3 gives the full variable domain: KAGVTQTPRYLIKTRGQQVTLSCSPISGHRSVSWYQQTPGQGLQFLFEYFSETQRNKGNFPGRFSGRQFSNSRSEMNVSTLELGDSALYLCASSPYRDGTDTQYFGPGTRLTVL.

There are a few counts of this clonotype. The chain employs TRBV29-1 and TRBJ2-5; D call uncertain. The CDR3 is 12 residues long. V was shortened by 6 bases and J by 2 bases, with 10 bases between the two germline ends. The germline V gene encodes CDR1 SQVTM and CDR2 ANQGSEA. The DNA of the CDR3 is TGCAGCGTCCTGGAAGTACAAGAGACCCAGTACTTC. This sequence encodes CSVLEVQETQYF.

This clonotype was counted ten times or more. In nucleotides, the CDR3 is TGCAGCGTTGAGAACAGGGGAAGGTACACTGAAGCTTTCTTT. It specifies CSVENRGRYTEAFF. The rearrangement uses TRBV29-1 and TRBJ1-1, with 7 positions matching TRBD1. There are 14 residues in the CDR3. Trimming took 3 bases from V and 3 from J; bases not matched to a gene: 7. Germline V CDR1 and CDR2: SQVTM, ANQGSEA.

This clonotype showed up many times. This chain links TRBV5-1 with TRBJ2-2, with 7 bases fitting TRBD1. Germline V gene sequence: CDR1 SGHRS, CDR2 YFSETQ. There are 17 residues in the CDR3. Trimming took 4 bases from V and 0 from J; bases not matched to a gene: 9. CDR3 nucleotide sequence: TGCGCCAGCAGCAAGACGGGACAGATTACGAACACCGGGGAGCTGTTTTTT. Translation gives CASSKTGQITNTGELFF.

Ten or more counts support this clonotype. This chain uses TRBV20-1 with TRBJ1-4, with D possibly being TRBD1 (5 bases). This CDR3 is built from 14 residues. V gave up 5 bases and J gave up 7 bases, with 17 bases separating them. Germline V gene data show CDR1 as DFQATT and CDR2 as SNEGSKA (reference sequence). The CDR3 region has the DNA TGCAGTGCTGCCCGGACACCCCCGGCTGAAAAACTGTTTTTT. Protein: CSAARTPPAEKLFF.

This chain links TRBV7-9 with TRBJ1-6; 10 bases are shared with TRBD1. The CDR3 extends over 14 amino acids. After removal of 8 bases from V and 6 bases from J, the junction contained 4 bases not matched to a gene. The V gene's germline CDR1 is SEHNR and CDR2 FQNEAQ (reference sequence). This chain's CDR3 is CASGQGVANSPLHF. Written as DNA, the CDR3 is TGTGCCAGCGGACAGGGGGTCGCTAATTCACCCCTCCACTTT.

This chain connects TRBV5-5 to TRBJ1-2; 8 bases are a match to TRBD1. CDR3 length: 15 residues. The germline gives CDR1 SGHKS, CDR2 YYEKEE (reference sequence). After removal of 4 bases from V and 4 bases from J, the junction contained 9 bases not matched to a gene. The CDR3 DNA reads as TGTGCCAGCAGCCATTTACCGACAGGGGCCTATGGCTACACCTTC. It translates to CASSHLPTGAYGYTF.

This clonotype was seen a few times. The genes are TRBV28 and TRBJ1-2; 9 bases map to TRBD1. From germline, CDR1 is MDHEN and CDR2 SYDVKM. The CDR3 runs to 15 residues. The J segment lost 0 bases and the V segment lost 5 bases, leaving 4 bases of the junction unmatched. CDR3 bases: TGTGCCAGCAGTGGTGACAGGGGGTCTAACTATGGCTACACCTTC. Translated, it gives CASSGDRGSNYGYTF.

In its sample, this clonotype was seen many times. This chain uses TRBV20-1 with TRBJ2-4; 8 bases fit TRBD1. The V gene's germline CDR1 is DFQATT and CDR2 SNEGSKA (reference sequence). The CDR3 contains 13 residues. V lost 3 bases, J lost 4 bases, and 2 bases stayed unmatched. The CDR3 is CSARRTGKNIQYF. CDR3 in DNA: TGCAGTGCTAGGAGGACAGGGAAAAACATTCAGTACTTC.

This clonotype appeared many times. Written as DNA, the CDR3 is TGTGCCATCAGTGACGGCCGGCAAGAGACCCAGTACTTC. It encodes CAISDGRQETQYF. The chain combines TRBV10-3 with TRBJ2-5, with D unresolved. Trimming pared 3 bases from V and 2 bases from J, leaving 7 bases between. Per germline, CDR1 ENHRY and CDR2 SYGVKD. There are 13 residues in the CDR3.

This clonotype was counted at least ten times. In DNA form, the CDR3 reads TGTGCCAGCAGTCAGCTCCTCTCTGGAAACACCATATATTTT. Encoded protein: CASSQLLSGNTIYF. The chain recombines TRBV12-3 or TRBV12-4 with TRBJ1-3; the D is unclear. Trimming removed 5 bases at V and 0 bases at J, with 8 bases between. This CDR3 is 14 amino acids long.